This TCR beta chain derives from a study of regulatory T cells in long-lasting Graves disease. TCR beta libraries were built with iRepertoire HTBI primers and Arm-PCR of CDR3 regions. TCRdb reprocessed the multiplex PCR reads via MiXCR and lists one record per CDR3 protein. The data show some 430,000 distinct CDR3 sequences, about 22% seen once. This clonotype was recorded a few times. Noted time point: persistent/refractory GD, antithyroid drugs over 5 years with positive TRAb. Scientists built the TCR library using RNA that was extracted from PBMCs. Sequencing was performed on peripheral blood mononuclear cells (PBMCs), taken when the disease was refractory, from a patient treated with antithyroid drugs. The TCR comes from a female donor with Graves disease.

The CDR3 DNA reads as TGTGCCTGGTCCTGGGACCCAAATCAGCCCCAGCATTTT. This sequence encodes CAWSWDPNQPQHF. V and J are TRBV30 and TRBJ1-5, with D possibly being TRBD1 (5 bases). Per germline, CDR1 GTSNPN and CDR2 SVGIG (reference sequence). This CDR3 is built from 13 residues. Trimming cost V 5 bases and J 4 bases, with 12 bases left between them.